The clone carrying this TCR beta chain was detected only a few times. The CDR3 length is 14 residues. Looked up from germline, CDR1 is LNHDA and CDR2 is SQIVND (reference sequence). Trimming pared 5 bases from V and 5 bases from J, leaving 15 bases between. This record comes from a study of blood T cell repertoires in COVID-19. Study-wide context: Specimens from acute and convalescent COVID-19 originated in the United States, Italy and Spain. The analysed material was cDNA or gDNA that came from T cells, B-cell-depleted T cells, or PBMCs.

How the authors handled the data: Reference gene primer amplification in the assay estimated nucleated cell counts. Produced via immunoSEQ multiplex PCR; TCRdb's table is partial and in-frame only. V and J calls and clone size are those listed in that table; D and trimming were worked out from the DNA. The sample carries roughly 150,000 clones, around four fifths recorded once. The sequenced material came from peripheral blood. The V call is TRBV19, the J call TRBJ2-5; D possibly corresponds to TRBD2 (5 bases). This TCR was recovered from a man aged 65 to 85 with acute or convalescent COVID-19. DNA of the CDR3: TGTGCCAGTAGTTCGGGAAGTGTTATGGAGACCCAGTACTTC. Translated, it gives CASSSGSVMETQYF.